The present TCR beta chain was sequenced within a study of shared clonotypes between healthy human individuals. Overall study findings and caveats: As a rule, naive subsets had a larger estimated richness than memory subsets.

Germline-derived CDR1 and CDR2 are GTSNPN and SVGIG (reference sequence). The CDR3 has 12 amino acids. The ends were cut back, 4 bases at V and 2 bases at J, with 9 bases in the middle. In regard to this clone: Its antigen is currently unknown.

How the authors handled the data: Junction-only sequences without quality scores were provided by ImmunoSEQ, so filtering was different. Produced via immunoSEQ multiplex PCR; TCRdb's table is partial and in-frame only. The DNA gave D and trimming, while V, J and clone size come from that table. The sample consists of 1.6 million or so clones, around 95% of them appearing once. This TCR was sampled from a man aged 25 to 40 in good health. The V call is TRBV30, the J call TRBJ2-7; D ambiguous. Input material: naive CD4+ T cells sorted from blood. Subset of the sample: CD45RA+ positively selected. The CDR3 bases are TGTGCCTGGATTAGGCTTCCCTACGAGCAGTACTTC. The encoded protein is CAWIRLPYEQYF.